This T cell receptor (beta chain) emerged from a study of T cells in Graves' hyperthyroidism and ophthalmopathy. CDR1 and CDR2 (germline): MNHNS, SASEGT. The CDR3 consists of 13 residues. V shed 9 bases and J 6 bases; nucleotides not matched to a gene: 7. The TCR beta CDR3 regions underwent amplification using RNA transcripts as the source. First-round RT-PCR with HTBI primers amplified the TCR CDR3 region. TCRdb processed the multiplex PCR reads anew with MiXCR; each CDR3 protein has one entry. In the table there are a few hundred thousand distinct CDR3 sequences, roughly 50% of which are singletons.

Sequences were obtained from peripheral blood or thyroid tissue (not recorded which). This receptor was obtained from a young woman with Graves' hyperthyroidism. This chain joins TRBV6-1 and TRBJ2-1; 8 bases map to TRBD2. The CDR3 reads CASDPGLVNEQFF. The CDR3 DNA sequence: TGTGCCAGTGATCCGGGACTAGTCAATGAGCAGTTCTTC.